This TCR beta chain was found in a study of post-analysis software for immune sequencing data. Turning to the study itself: The cohort encompassed relapsing-remitting, secondary progressive and progressive-relapsing multiple sclerosis disease courses. Study-wide results and limits: The F measure placed samples prepared in the same batch into strongly shared clusters. In patients, 4 to 6 TRBV segments were more frequent than in controls, with TRBV5-6, TRBV5-1 and TRBV20-1 among them.

Comments on this clonotype: Its specificity is not known.

This CDR3 has 15 amino acids. Trimming cost V 1 base and J 7 bases; bases outside gene matches: 7. Germline V gives CDR1 LNHDA, CDR2 SQIVND (reference sequence). TCR beta cDNA libraries included unique molecular identifiers. TCRdb independently ran MiXCR on the PCR reads; one entry per CDR3 protein. The repertoire consists of about 400,000 distinct CDR3 sequences, with around 37% occurring once and the leading ten covering 10% to 15%. This TCR was sampled from a girl under 18 with multiple sclerosis. Sequences were obtained from blood. The rearrangement uses TRBV19 and TRBJ2-4, with 7 bases matching TRBD2. The CDR3 nucleotides are TGTGCCAGTAGTATAGGGGGGGGACTACGGAACATTCAGTACTTC. It codes for CASSIGGGLRNIQYF.